Sequencing of this T cell receptor (beta chain) was carried out in a study of blood T cell repertoires in COVID-19. The wider study: Samples came from the United States, Italy and Spain, spanning acute and convalescent COVID-19. PBMCs, B-cell-depleted T cells, or T cells were the source of the cDNA or gDNA that made up the material.

As processed by the authors: Nucleated cell number was recorded as an estimate derived from reference gene primer amplification. The method was immunoSEQ multiplex PCR; TCRdb's version includes in-frame clones alone and lacks a portion of them. The DNA was the basis for D and trimming; V, J and clone size are from that table. The sample lists fewer than 90,000 clones; 88% were seen once. The CDR3 runs to 16 residues. The chain joins TRBV21-1 to TRBJ2-7; the D call of TRBD2 is as the table states it, not checked on the DNA. TRBV21-1 is tagged as a pseudogene. This sequence originates from a human donor in a cohort sampled during active COVID-19. Sequenced material: peripheral blood. The chain's CDR3 is CASSKRPGKSSYEQYV. The DNA for the CDR3 is TGTGCCAGCAGCAAAAGGCCCGGGAAAAGCTCCTACGAGCAGTACGTC.